This T cell receptor (beta chain) originates from a study of spatial heterogeneity in lung cancer. At least ten counts were recorded for this clonotype. Single TCR cDNA molecules each had their own unique molecular identifier. MiXCR was run by TCRdb on the 5' RACE reads, yielding one entry per CDR3 protein. The profile shows 39,000 or so distinct CDR3 sequences, under 4% of them singletons. Sample time point: sample taken at primary tumor resection. From tumor, nontumor lung or frozen PBMC, whole RNA was taken unsorted for sequencing. Per the germline V gene, CDR1 is KGHDR and CDR2 is SFDVKD. Trimming shortened V by 0 bases and J by 8 bases, and 4 bases separated the two germline ends. This CDR3 has 12 amino acids.

The chain has TRBV24-1 and TRBJ1-3; the D is unclear. Material: normal lung tissue next to the tumor, obtained at surgery. The receptor's source is a male donor with early-stage non-small cell lung cancer. The CDR3 reads CATSDLWDTIYF. DNA for the CDR3: TGTGCCACCAGTGATTTGTGGGACACCATATATTTT.